Listed below are T cell receptor beta chains from one sample, sequenced in a study of T cells in localized non-small cell lung cancer. Sequencing used immunoSEQ multiplex PCR; TCRdb keeps in-frame clones, though not all of them. The repertoire holds about 33,000 clones, with approximately 86% as singletons. Here the sequenced sample was peripheral blood mononuclear cells, taken before any cancer treatment. The receptor set was obtained from a man aged 40 to 70 with stage III lung adenocarcinoma. Each CDR3 is given with its conserved first and last residue. D genes are given only for firm matches. Only some rows state a clone size, as once, few, many or a class for expanded clones.

abundance: NA
v_gene: TRBV25-1
j_gene: TRBJ1-6
d_gene: NA
CDR3nt: TGTGCCAGCACCCAAGGGGCACATTCACCCCTCCACTTT
CDR3aa: CASTQGAHSPLHF

abundance: NA
v_gene: TRBV19
j_gene: TRBJ2-1
d_gene: NA
CDR3nt: TGTGCCAGTAGTCCCCGGGGGGCGAGCTCCTACAATGAGCAGTTCTTC
CDR3aa: CASSPRGASSYNEQFF

abundance: NA
v_gene: TRBV15
j_gene: TRBJ1-3
d_gene: NA
CDR3nt: TGTGCCACCAGCACTTCCCTCATCTCTGGAAACACCATATATTTT
CDR3aa: CATSTSLISGNTIYF

abundance: NA
v_gene: TRBV19
j_gene: TRBJ2-1
d_gene: TRBD1
CDR3nt: TGTGCCAGTAGTATTCCGGGACAGGGGAAGAATGAGCAGTTCTTC
CDR3aa: CASSIPGQGKNEQFF

abundance: NA
v_gene: TRBV6-5
j_gene: TRBJ2-5
d_gene: NA
CDR3nt: TGTGCCAGCAGTTACTCGACCGAGACCCAGTACTTC
CDR3aa: CASSYSTETQYF

abundance: NA
v_gene: TRBV15
j_gene: TRBJ1-6
d_gene: TRBD1
CDR3nt: TGTGCCACCAGCAGAGATGGGACAGGGGCGTATGATTCACCCCTCCACTTT
CDR3aa: CATSRDGTGAYDSPLHF

abundance: few
v_gene: TRBV7-3
j_gene: TRBJ1-2
d_gene: NA
CDR3nt: TGTGCCAGCAGCTACCGGACGGTTGACTATGGCTACACCTTC
CDR3aa: CASSYRTVDYGYTF

abundance: NA
v_gene: TRBV7-2
j_gene: TRBJ2-3
d_gene: TRBD2
CDR3nt: TGTGCCAGCAGCTTAGATTTAGCAGGCGGGGGGGCCGAAGATACGCAGTATTTT
CDR3aa: CASSLDLAGGGAEDTQYF

abundance: once
v_gene: TRBV5-1
j_gene: TRBJ1-6
d_gene: NA
CDR3nt: TGCGCCAGCAGCTTGGGCACCTATAATTCACCCCTCCACTTT
CDR3aa: CASSLGTYNSPLHF

abundance: NA
v_gene: TRBV4-2
j_gene: TRBJ2-5
d_gene: NA
CDR3nt: TGTGCCAGCAGCCAAGATCTGTGGGGGGGCGGGAAGACCCAGTACTTC
CDR3aa: CASSQDLWGGGKTQYF

abundance: NA
v_gene: TRBV10-3
j_gene: TRBJ2-7
d_gene: TRBD1
CDR3nt: TGTGCCATCAGTGACCCGACAGGGGGTACCTACGAGCAGTACTTC
CDR3aa: CAISDPTGGTYEQYF

abundance: NA
v_gene: TRBV7-3
j_gene: TRBJ2-2
d_gene: TRBD1
CDR3nt: TGTGCCAGCAGCTACGGACAGGGTACCTTGAACACCGGGGAGCTGTTTTTT
CDR3aa: CASSYGQGTLNTGELFF

abundance: NA
v_gene: TRBV15
j_gene: TRBJ2-3
d_gene: NA
CDR3nt: TGTGCCACCAGCAGAGATGATATTGCGCCCCAGTATTTT
CDR3aa: CATSRDDIAPQYF

abundance: NA
v_gene: TRBV7-9
j_gene: TRBJ2-7
d_gene: TRBD1
CDR3nt: TGTGCCAGCAGCCAGGGACAGGGGGTGCACGAGCAGTACTTC
CDR3aa: CASSQGQGVHEQYF

abundance: NA
v_gene: TRBV7-9
j_gene: TRBJ2-7
d_gene: NA
CDR3nt: TGTGCCAGCAGCCCCATTTTGGGGGGGCGTTACGAGCAGTACTTC
CDR3aa: CASSPILGGRYEQYF

abundance: NA
v_gene: TRBV10-2
j_gene: TRBJ1-1
d_gene: TRBD1
CDR3nt: TGCGCCAGCAGTCAGACAGGGGGGAACACTGAAGCTTTCTTT
CDR3aa: CASSQTGGNTEAFF

abundance: NA
v_gene: TRBV19
j_gene: TRBJ2-5
d_gene: TRBD1
CDR3nt: TGTGCCAGTAGTACCCTACCGGGACAGGGGGACCAAGAGACCCAGTACTTC
CDR3aa: CASSTLPGQGDQETQYF

abundance: NA
v_gene: TRBV11-2
j_gene: TRBJ2-7
d_gene: NA
CDR3nt: TGTGCCAGCAGCTTAGGAGTCGACAGCGCAATCTACGAGCAGTACTTC
CDR3aa: CASSLGVDSAIYEQYF

abundance: NA
v_gene: TRBV5-1
j_gene: TRBJ2-3
d_gene: NA
CDR3nt: TGCGCCAGCAGCTTGGACAGGGGCGGGAGGTCAGATACGCAGTATTTT
CDR3aa: CASSLDRGGRSDTQYF

abundance: NA
v_gene: TRBV6-6
j_gene: TRBJ2-7
d_gene: NA
CDR3nt: TGTGCCAGCAGTTACGGAGGGACATTCTCCTACGAGCAGTACTTC
CDR3aa: CASSYGGTFSYEQYF

abundance: NA
v_gene: TRBV29-1
j_gene: TRBJ2-7
d_gene: NA
CDR3nt: TGCAGCGTTGAAGTACTCCACGAGCAGTACTTC
CDR3aa: CSVEVLHEQYF

abundance: NA
v_gene: TRBV9
j_gene: TRBJ1-2
d_gene: NA
CDR3nt: TGTGCCAGCAGTCAGGGGAGGCAGGGCTTGGGCTACACCTTC
CDR3aa: CASSQGRQGLGYTF

abundance: NA
v_gene: TRBV18
j_gene: TRBJ2-5
d_gene: NA
CDR3nt: TGTGCCAGCTCACCATCGGTAAACAGGCTCCAAGAGACCCAGTACTTC
CDR3aa: CASSPSVNRLQETQYF

abundance: NA
v_gene: TRBV7-9
j_gene: TRBJ2-6
d_gene: NA
CDR3nt: TGTGCCAGCAGCTCCCTTGGCAGGGGAGGTGGGGCCAACGTCCTGACTTTC
CDR3aa: CASSSLGRGGGANVLTF

abundance: NA
v_gene: TRBV15
j_gene: TRBJ2-3
d_gene: NA
CDR3nt: TGTGCCACCAGCCTCTCGACTAGCACAGATACGCAGTATTTT
CDR3aa: CATSLSTSTDTQYF

abundance: NA
v_gene: TRBV7-2
j_gene: TRBJ2-1
d_gene: TRBD2
CDR3nt: TGTGCCAGCAGCTTTGGAGCGGGGAGCTCCTACAATGAGCAGTTCTTC
CDR3aa: CASSFGAGSSYNEQFF

abundance: NA
v_gene: TRBV6-7
j_gene: TRBJ1-5
d_gene: NA
CDR3nt: TGTGCCAGCAGTTTTCATAGGGATAGCAATCAGCCCCAGCATTTT
CDR3aa: CASSFHRDSNQPQHF

abundance: NA
v_gene: TRBV28
j_gene: TRBJ2-5
d_gene: TRBD1
CDR3nt: TGTGCCAGCAGTCTTGGGTCGGACAGGGGGCGAATCCAAGAGACCCAGTACTTC
CDR3aa: CASSLGSDRGRIQETQYF

abundance: NA
v_gene: TRBV5-6
j_gene: TRBJ2-3
d_gene: NA
CDR3nt: TGTGCCAGCACCGCGGGGGCCCCTATGGATACGCAGTATTTT
CDR3aa: CASTAGAPMDTQYF

abundance: NA
v_gene: TRBV6-4
j_gene: TRBJ1-4
d_gene: NA
CDR3nt: TGTGCCAGCAGTCGAGGGGTGGGTGAAAAACTGTTTTTT
CDR3aa: CASSRGVGEKLFF

abundance: NA
v_gene: TRBV11-2
j_gene: TRBJ2-5
d_gene: NA
CDR3nt: TGTGCCAGCAGCTTAGATCGGGTTTGGACCCAGTACTTC
CDR3aa: CASSLDRVWTQYF

abundance: NA
v_gene: TRBV7-2
j_gene: TRBJ1-6
d_gene: TRBD1
CDR3nt: TGTGCCAGCAGCTTTGGTAGGGGACAGGGGAATTCACCCCTCCACTTT
CDR3aa: CASSFGRGQGNSPLHF

abundance: NA
v_gene: TRBV29-1
j_gene: TRBJ2-7
d_gene: TRBD1
CDR3nt: TGCAGCGTTGCGGGGACAGGGAGCTCCTACGAGCAGTACTTC
CDR3aa: CSVAGTGSSYEQYF

abundance: NA
v_gene: TRBV4-3
j_gene: TRBJ2-7
d_gene: TRBD1
CDR3nt: TGCGCCAGCAGCCAAGACCCGGACAGGGTCCCCTCGTACGAGCAGTACTTC
CDR3aa: CASSQDPDRVPSYEQYF

abundance: NA
v_gene: TRBV7-7
j_gene: TRBJ2-5
d_gene: NA
CDR3nt: TGTGCTAGCAGCTTAGCTGGAACCCAAGAGACCCAGTACTTC
CDR3aa: CASSLAGTQETQYF

abundance: NA
v_gene: TRBV30
j_gene: TRBJ1-5
d_gene: TRBD1
CDR3nt: TGTGCCTGGAGTGTACAGGGACAGGGTAGCAATCAGCCCCAGCATTTT
CDR3aa: CAWSVQGQGSNQPQHF

abundance: NA
v_gene: TRBV7-2
j_gene: TRBJ2-5
d_gene: TRBD2
CDR3nt: TGTGCCAGCAGCTTTGAGAGCGGGGCGGTGGAGACCCAGTACTTC
CDR3aa: CASSFESGAVETQYF

abundance: NA
v_gene: TRBV7-8
j_gene: TRBJ2-3
d_gene: NA
CDR3nt: TGTGCCAGCAGCCTCAGGGAGGGGGGGTCTTCCACAGATACGCAGTATTTT
CDR3aa: CASSLREGGSSTDTQYF

abundance: once
v_gene: TRBV7-2
j_gene: TRBJ1-5
d_gene: TRBD1
CDR3nt: TGTGCCAGCAGCCAGGGACAGGTCAGCAATCAGCCCCAGCATTTT
CDR3aa: CASSQGQVSNQPQHF

abundance: NA
v_gene: TRBV7-2
j_gene: TRBJ1-1
d_gene: NA
CDR3nt: TGTGCCAGCAGCCCTCCCCGCGGGAACACTGAAGCTTTCTTT
CDR3aa: CASSPPRGNTEAFF

abundance: NA
v_gene: TRBV9
j_gene: TRBJ2-3
d_gene: NA
CDR3nt: TGTGCCAGCACCCTTACCTTGGGAGGCACAGATACGCAGTATTTT
CDR3aa: CASTLTLGGTDTQYF

abundance: NA
v_gene: TRBV23-1
j_gene: TRBJ2-4
d_gene: TRBD1
CDR3nt: TGCGCCAGCAGTCAATCGACACAGGGGGAAGCCAAAAACATTCAGTACTTC
CDR3aa: CASSQSTQGEAKNIQYF

abundance: few
v_gene: TRBV7-2
j_gene: TRBJ2-2
d_gene: NA
CDR3nt: TGTGCCAGCAGTCTAAGCCAGACAGTTAACACCGGGGAGCTGTTTTTT
CDR3aa: CASSLSQTVNTGELFF

abundance: once
v_gene: TRBV28
j_gene: TRBJ1-2
d_gene: NA
CDR3nt: TGTGCCAGCAGCGCCGCGTATGGCTACACCTTC
CDR3aa: CASSAAYGYTF

abundance: NA
v_gene: TRBV5-6
j_gene: TRBJ1-6
d_gene: NA
CDR3nt: TGTGCCAGCAGCCTAAGGACAGTAAGCTCCTATAATTCACCCCTCCACTTT
CDR3aa: CASSLRTVSSYNSPLHF